This TCR beta chain emerged from a study of T cell changes during pregnancy in multiple sclerosis (dated by TCRdb to about 2019). Notes on the research overall: The study examined how the T cell repertoire changed over the course of pregnancy in women with multiple sclerosis.

Library preparation used the immunoSEQ multiplex PCR assay. In TCRdb, the immuneACCESS table is reduced to in-frame sequences with V and J assigned. These tables do not hold every clone; where another copy was compared, an unresolved V gene accounts for under half, and the others remain unexplained. In this sample the table shows roughly 42,000 clones, roughly 90% of which occur a single time. Around 6.7% of the sample lies in the top ten. Note on this clone: No antigen is known for it. Base qualities are not provided; no much larger clone lies one nucleotide away.

CDR1 and CDR2, looked up from the germline V gene, are ENHRY and SYGVKD. Measured from the cysteine to the phenylalanine, the CDR3 is 11 residues long. Only the CDR3 region is kept as DNA, spanning 33 bases read in frame from base 1. Between the V and J ends, shortened by 0 bases and 8 bases respectively, the junction contains 2 bases. The starting material was CD8+ T cells from peripheral blood mononuclear cells, obtained in the third trimester of pregnancy. The chain links TRBV10-3 with TRBJ2-1; too little of a D gene remains to name it. The source is a female donor with multiple sclerosis, enrolled in a pregnancy study. The nucleotide sequence reads as follows: TGTGCCATCAGTGAGTCCGATGAGCAGTTCTTC. It translates as CAISESDEQFF.